The clone carrying this T cell receptor (beta chain) turned up a few times. As yet, its antigen is unknown. Analyses pooled second doses at about 4 or about 12 weeks. The CDR3 consists of 14 residues. Trimming removed 3 bases from V and 8 bases from J, with 14 bases in between. The germline gives CDR1 MDHEN, CDR2 SYDVKM. This sample is drawn from a study of T cell responses to AZD1222 COVID-19 vaccine. Study-wide results and limits: Breadth and depth of Spike-specific TCRs rose after two AZD1222 doses. Along spike, vaccine-associated CD4 TCRs were found throughout, with dominance at 160-218 and 743-854. Clonal diversity may have been underestimated in mostly white British donors.

TCRdb's copy holds only in-frame clones and misses some; the assay was immunoSEQ multiplex PCR. The table records 70,000 to 80,000 clones, 60% to 85% of them present only once. The clonotype was recovered from an adult who received the AZD1222 COVID-19 vaccine. This chain links TRBV28 with TRBJ1-3; D gene uncertain. Specimen: peripheral blood, collected 28 days after the second AZD1222 dose. In DNA form, the CDR3 reads TGTGCCAGCAGTTTCCGGCAGACTTGGCACACCATATATTTT. Amino acid sequence: CASSFRQTWHTIYF.